Below are 7 T cell receptor beta chains sequenced from a single sample in a study of control samples from healthy donors and cancer patients. The table came from immunoSEQ multiplex PCR; TCRdb's copy has only in-frame clones and leaves some out. Of about 120,000 clones listed, 93% were seen once; the top ten hold roughly 2.5%. Sequenced input: blood. Receptors were obtained from a man aged 25-40 years in good health.

V gene TRBV6-6 combines with J gene TRBJ2-1; 11 bases map to TRBD1. The CDR3 is 15 amino acids. The trim removed 0 bases at V and 9 bases at J, leaving 4 bases unmatched. Looked up from germline, CDR1 is MNHNY and CDR2 is SVGAGI (reference sequence). This chain's CDR3 is CASSYSGTGGPEQFF. CDR3 in DNA: TGTGCCAGCAGTTACTCGGGGACAGGGGGGCCTGAGCAGTTCTTC.

The chain recombines TRBV7-9 with TRBJ2-1; possibly TRBD1 for D (5 bases). The CDR3 contains 16 residues. In germline, CDR1 is SEHNR, CDR2 FQNEAQ (reference sequence). Trimming removed 1 base from V and 4 bases from J, with 14 bases in between. CDR3 nucleotide sequence: TGTGCCAGCAGCTTAGTTAAAGGGGCACTTTACAATGAGCAGTTCTTC. It specifies CASSLVKGALYNEQFF. The full variable domain, with the rest looked up from reference TRBV7-9 and TRBJ2-1, is DTGVSQNPRHKITKRGQNVTFRCDPISEHNRLYWYRQTLGQGPEFLTYFQNEAQLEKSRLLSDRFSAERPKGSFSTLEIQRTEQGDSAMYLCASSLVKGALYNEQFFGPGTRLTVL.

This chain uses TRBV7-6 with TRBJ1-1, with 8 bases fitting TRBD1. Germline CDR1 and CDR2: SGHVS and FNYEAQ. V shed 4 bases, J shed 0 bases, and the junction held 7 bases outside the gene matches. The CDR3 runs to 16 residues. The CDR3 DNA reads as TGTGCCAGCAGCTCCGGGACAGGACACATGAACACTGAAGCTTTCTTT. Encoded protein: CASSSGTGHMNTEAFF.

With regard to this clone: Compared with germline, one end of the junction differs, possibly owing to a read error. The rearrangement links TRBV7-9 to TRBJ1-1; D not resolved. Germline-derived CDR1 and CDR2 are SEHNR and FQNEAQ (reference sequence). This CDR3 is built from 13 residues. Written as DNA, the CDR3 is TGTGCCAGCAGCTTAGAGTCGTGGACGTCCTTCGTCTTT. Its translation is CASSLESWTSFVF. Filled out from reference TRBV7-9 and TRBJ1-1, the complete variable domain reads DTGVSQNPRHKITKRGQNVTFRCDPISEHNRLYWYRQTLGQGPEFLTYFQNEAQLEKSRLLSDRFSAERPKGSFSTLEIQRTEQGDSAMYLCASSLESWTSFVFGQGTRLTVV.

The chain recombines TRBV7-9 with TRBJ2-2; tentative D call: TRBD2 (6 bases). Germline CDR1 reads SEHNR; CDR2 reads FQNEAQ (reference sequence). V gave up 4 bases and J gave up 1 base, with 16 bases separating them. The CDR3 length is 17 residues. CDR3 region: CASSSPRGGENTGELFF. The DNA for the CDR3 is TGTGCCAGCAGCTCACCGCGGGGCGGGGAGAACACCGGGGAGCTGTTTTTT.

The chain uses TRBV19 and TRBJ2-1; 9 bases map to TRBD1. The germline V gene encodes CDR1 LNHDA and CDR2 SQIVND (reference sequence). The CDR3 loop spans 15 amino acids. J was trimmed by 9 bases and V by 6 bases; bases with no gene match: 12. In DNA form, the CDR3 reads TGTGCCAGTAGACCCCCGGGACAGGGATTCGGTGAGCAGTTCTTC. It codes for CASRPPGQGFGEQFF.

The gene calls are TRBV10-1 and TRBJ2-1, with 9 bases aligning to TRBD2. This CDR3 has 16 residues. In germline, CDR1 is WNHNN, CDR2 SYGVQD (reference sequence). J lost 7 bases, V lost 2 bases, and 9 bases had no gene match. The chain's CDR3 is CASSEGGGLAGNEQFF. CDR3 bases: TGCGCCAGCAGTGAGGGTGGGGGGCTAGCGGGGAATGAGCAGTTCTTC.